This TCR beta chain was recovered during a study of OX40 agonist ivuxolimab in advanced cancers. Overall study findings and caveats: CD4+ and CD8+ T cells in blood underwent clonal expansion by week 6 at 0.1 to 3.0 mg/kg.

The CDR3 is made up of 18 amino acids. After removal of 3 bases from V and 6 bases from J, the junction contained 15 bases not matched to a gene. The germline gives CDR1 SGHVS, CDR2 FQNEAQ. Points on this clone: As yet, its antigen is unknown.

Sequencing used immunoSEQ multiplex PCR; TCRdb keeps in-frame clones, though not all of them. The sample consists of 55,000 to 80,000 clones, roughly 84% of them appearing once. This specimen was CD4+ or CD8+ T cells sorted from blood, taken in a trial of the OX40 agonist ivuxolimab. This chain links TRBV7-8 with TRBJ2-3; 10 bases align to TRBD2. This TCR derives from an adult with an advanced solid tumor such as melanoma, head and neck, liver or kidney cancer. The CDR3: CASSLLGGVLAGADTQYF. The DNA for the CDR3 is TGTGCCAGCAGCTTGCTGGGCGGGGTTCTAGCGGGAGCGGATACGCAGTATTTT.